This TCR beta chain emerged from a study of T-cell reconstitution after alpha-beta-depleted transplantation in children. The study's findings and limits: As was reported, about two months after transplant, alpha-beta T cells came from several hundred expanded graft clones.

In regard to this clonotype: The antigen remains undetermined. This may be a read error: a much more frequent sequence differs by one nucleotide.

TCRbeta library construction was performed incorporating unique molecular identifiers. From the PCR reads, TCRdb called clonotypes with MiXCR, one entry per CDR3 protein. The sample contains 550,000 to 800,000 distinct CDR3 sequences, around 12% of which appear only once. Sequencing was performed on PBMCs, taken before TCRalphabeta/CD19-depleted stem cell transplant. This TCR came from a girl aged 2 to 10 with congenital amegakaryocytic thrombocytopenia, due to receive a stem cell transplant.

CDR3 sequence: CASSFQGFNEQYF. The CDR3, as DNA: TGTGCCAGCAGTTTTCAAGGGTTTAACGAGCAGTACTTC. The chain has TRBV12-3 or TRBV12-4 and TRBJ2-7, with D unresolved. The V and J ends lost 3 bases and 5 bases respectively, with 11 bases between them. The CDR3 is 13 amino acids.